This TCR beta chain emerged from a study of monozygotic twins with inflammatory bowel disease. TCRdb reprocessed the 5' RACE reads; each CDR3 protein has one entry and no DNA is given. The sample features about 380,000 distinct CDR3 sequences, with around 2.6% in its top ten. The CDR3 spans 14 residues. CDR1 and CDR2 from the germline V gene are SGHTA and FQGNSA. This clonotype originated in a human donor with ulcerative colitis or Crohn's disease, or a healthy co-twin of an affected twin (not recorded which). The specimen sequenced was blood. V is TRBV7-2 and J is TRBJ2-5; lacking DNA, the TRBD2 call made by TCRdb goes unchecked. The CDR3 protein is CASSFPGRGETQYF.